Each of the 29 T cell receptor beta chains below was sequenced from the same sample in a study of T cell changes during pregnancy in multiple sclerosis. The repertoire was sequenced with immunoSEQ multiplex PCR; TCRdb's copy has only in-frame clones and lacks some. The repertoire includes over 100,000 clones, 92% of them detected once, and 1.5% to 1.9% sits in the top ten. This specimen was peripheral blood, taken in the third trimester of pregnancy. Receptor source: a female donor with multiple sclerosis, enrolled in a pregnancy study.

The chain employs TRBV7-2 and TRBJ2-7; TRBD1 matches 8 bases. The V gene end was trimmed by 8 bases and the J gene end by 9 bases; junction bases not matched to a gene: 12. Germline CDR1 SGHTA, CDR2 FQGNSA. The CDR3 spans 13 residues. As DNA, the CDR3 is TGTGCCAGCGGAGGCGGGGACAGGAGGATGCAGTACTTC. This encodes CASGGGDRRMQYF.

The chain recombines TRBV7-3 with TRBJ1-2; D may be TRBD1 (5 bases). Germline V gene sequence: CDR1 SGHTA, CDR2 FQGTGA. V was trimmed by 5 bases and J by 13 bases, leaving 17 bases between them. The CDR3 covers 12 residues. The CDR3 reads CASSEIAGSVTF. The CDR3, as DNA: TGTGCCAGCAGCGAAATCGCAGGGTCGGTCACCTTC.

The CDR3 DNA is TGTGCCAGCAGCAACGGACTAGCCCGTAGCACAGATACGCAGTATTTT. It specifies CASSNGLARSTDTQYF. The chain combines TRBV7-9 with TRBJ2-3; the match to TRBD2 covers 8 bases. V was clipped by 5 bases and J by 0 bases; unmatched bases: 7. This CDR3 comprises 16 residues. Germline V lookup: CDR1 SEHNR, CDR2 FQNEAQ (reference sequence).

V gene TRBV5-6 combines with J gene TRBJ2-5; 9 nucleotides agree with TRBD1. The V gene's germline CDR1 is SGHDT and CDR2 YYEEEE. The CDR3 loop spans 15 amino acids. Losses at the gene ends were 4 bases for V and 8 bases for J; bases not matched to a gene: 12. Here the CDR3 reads CASSPRDRVVSTQYF. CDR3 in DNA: TGTGCCAGCAGCCCCCGGGACAGGGTTGTGAGTACCCAGTACTTC.

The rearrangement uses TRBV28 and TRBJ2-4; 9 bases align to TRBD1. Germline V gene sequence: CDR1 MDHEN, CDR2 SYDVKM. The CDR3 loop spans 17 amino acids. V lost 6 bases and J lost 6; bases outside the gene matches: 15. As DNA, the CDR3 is TGTGCCAGCAGCACCCCTACCCCAGGACAGGGGAGAAACATTCAGTACTTC. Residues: CASSTPTPGQGRNIQYF.

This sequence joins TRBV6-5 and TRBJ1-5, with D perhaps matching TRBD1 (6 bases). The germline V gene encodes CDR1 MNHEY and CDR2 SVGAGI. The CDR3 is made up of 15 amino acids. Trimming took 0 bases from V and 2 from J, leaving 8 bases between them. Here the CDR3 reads CASSYSAGGNQPQHF. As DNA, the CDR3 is TGTGCCAGCAGTTACTCGGCAGGGGGCAATCAGCCCCAGCATTTT.

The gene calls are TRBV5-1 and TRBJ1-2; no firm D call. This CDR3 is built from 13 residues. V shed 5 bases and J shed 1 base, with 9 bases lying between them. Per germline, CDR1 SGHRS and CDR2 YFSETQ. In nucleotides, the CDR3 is TGCGCCAGCAGTAATCAGGTTAACTATGGCTACACCTTC. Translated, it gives CASSNQVNYGYTF.

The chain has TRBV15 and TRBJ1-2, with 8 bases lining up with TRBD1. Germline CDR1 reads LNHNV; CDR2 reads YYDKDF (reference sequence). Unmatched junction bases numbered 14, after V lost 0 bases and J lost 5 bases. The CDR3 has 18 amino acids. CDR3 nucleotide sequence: TGTGCCACCAGCAGAGATTACAGGGGGTTCTCACCCCAGTATGGCTACACCTTC. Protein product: CATSRDYRGFSPQYGYTF.

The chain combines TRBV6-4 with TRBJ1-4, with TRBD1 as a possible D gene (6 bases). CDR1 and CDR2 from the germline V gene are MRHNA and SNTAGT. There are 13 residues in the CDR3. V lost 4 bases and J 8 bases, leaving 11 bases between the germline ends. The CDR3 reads CASSASRGEKLFF. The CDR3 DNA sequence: TGTGCCAGCAGTGCGAGCAGGGGCGAAAAACTGTTTTTT.

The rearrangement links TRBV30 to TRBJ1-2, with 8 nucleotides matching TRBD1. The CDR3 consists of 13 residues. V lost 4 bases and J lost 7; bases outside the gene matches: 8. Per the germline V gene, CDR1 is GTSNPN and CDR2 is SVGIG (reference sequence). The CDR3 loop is CAWTVDRVGGYTF. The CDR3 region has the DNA TGTGCCTGGACCGTGGACAGGGTTGGTGGCTACACCTTC. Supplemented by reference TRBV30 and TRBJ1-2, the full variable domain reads SQTIHQWPATLVQPVGSPLSLECTVEGTSNPNLYWYRQAAGRGLQLLFYSVGIGQISSEVPQNLSASRPQDRQFILSSKKLLLSDSGFYLCAWTVDRVGGYTFGSGTRLTVV.

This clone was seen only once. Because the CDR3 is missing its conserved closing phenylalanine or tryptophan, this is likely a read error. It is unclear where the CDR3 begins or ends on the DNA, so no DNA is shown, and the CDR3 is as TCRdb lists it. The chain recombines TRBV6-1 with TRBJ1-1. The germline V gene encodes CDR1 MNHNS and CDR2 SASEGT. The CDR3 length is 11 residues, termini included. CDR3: CASSEAGRDAT.

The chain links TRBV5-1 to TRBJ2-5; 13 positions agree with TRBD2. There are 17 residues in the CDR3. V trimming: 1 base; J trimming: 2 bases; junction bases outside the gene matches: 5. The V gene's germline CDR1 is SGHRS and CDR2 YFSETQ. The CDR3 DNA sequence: TGCGCCAGCAGCTTGCGACTAGCGGGGGGCCTTCAAGAGACCCAGTACTTC. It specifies CASSLRLAGGLQETQYF.

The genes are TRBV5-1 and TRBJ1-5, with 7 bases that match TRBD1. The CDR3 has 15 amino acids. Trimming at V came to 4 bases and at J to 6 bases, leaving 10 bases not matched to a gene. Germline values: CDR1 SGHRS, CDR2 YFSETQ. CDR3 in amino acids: CASSAEGAPGQPQHF. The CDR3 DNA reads TGCGCCAGCAGCGCGGAGGGGGCACCGGGTCAGCCCCAGCATTTT.

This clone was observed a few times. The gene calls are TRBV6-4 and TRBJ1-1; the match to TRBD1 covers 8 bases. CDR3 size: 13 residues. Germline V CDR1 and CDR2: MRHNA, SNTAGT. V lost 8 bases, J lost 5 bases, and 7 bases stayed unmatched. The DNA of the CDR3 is TGTGCCAGCCTCTCAGGGGGCGCGACTGAAGCTTTCTTT. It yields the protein CASLSGGATEAFF.

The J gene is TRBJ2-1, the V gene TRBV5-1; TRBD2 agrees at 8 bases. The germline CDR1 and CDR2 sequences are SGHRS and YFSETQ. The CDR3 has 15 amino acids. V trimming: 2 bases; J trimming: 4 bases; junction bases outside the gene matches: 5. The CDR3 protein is CASSFTSGDYNEQFF. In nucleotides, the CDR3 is TGCGCCAGCAGCTTTACTAGCGGCGATTACAATGAGCAGTTCTTC.

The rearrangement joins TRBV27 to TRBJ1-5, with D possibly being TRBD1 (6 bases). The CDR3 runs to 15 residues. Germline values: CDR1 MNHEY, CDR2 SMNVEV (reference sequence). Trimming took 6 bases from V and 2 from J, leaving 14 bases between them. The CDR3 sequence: CASSSDRGRNQPQHF. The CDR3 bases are TGTGCCAGCAGCTCGGACAGAGGTCGCAATCAGCCCCAGCATTTT.

The CDR3 region is CATSRDYSNTGELFF. The CDR3 nucleotides are TGTGCCACCAGCAGAGATTACTCAAACACCGGGGAGCTGTTTTTT. The chain recombines TRBV15 with TRBJ2-2; D is uncertain. The CDR3 extends over 15 amino acids. Germline V gene data show CDR1 as LNHNV and CDR2 as YYDKDF (reference sequence). V was trimmed by 0 bases and J by 2 bases, leaving 7 bases between them.

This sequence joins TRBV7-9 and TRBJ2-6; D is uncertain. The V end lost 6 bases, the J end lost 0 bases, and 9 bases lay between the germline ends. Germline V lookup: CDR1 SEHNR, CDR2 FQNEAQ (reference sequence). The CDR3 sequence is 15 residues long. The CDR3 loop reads CASSYYISGANVLTF. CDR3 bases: TGTGCCAGCAGTTACTACATCTCTGGGGCCAACGTCCTGACTTTC.

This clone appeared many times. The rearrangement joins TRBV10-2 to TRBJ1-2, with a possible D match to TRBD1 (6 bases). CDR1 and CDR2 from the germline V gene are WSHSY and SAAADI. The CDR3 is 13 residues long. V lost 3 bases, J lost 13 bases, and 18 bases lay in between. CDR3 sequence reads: CASSERGAPPPTF. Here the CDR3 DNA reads TGCGCCAGCAGTGAACGGGGGGCGCCCCCCCCCACCTTC.

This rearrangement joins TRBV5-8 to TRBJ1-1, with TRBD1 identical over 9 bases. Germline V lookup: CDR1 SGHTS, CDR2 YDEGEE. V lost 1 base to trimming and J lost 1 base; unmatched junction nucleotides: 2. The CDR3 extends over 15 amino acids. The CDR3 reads CASSLTGGANTEAFF. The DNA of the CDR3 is TGTGCCAGCAGCTTGACAGGGGGCGCGAACACTGAAGCTTTCTTT.

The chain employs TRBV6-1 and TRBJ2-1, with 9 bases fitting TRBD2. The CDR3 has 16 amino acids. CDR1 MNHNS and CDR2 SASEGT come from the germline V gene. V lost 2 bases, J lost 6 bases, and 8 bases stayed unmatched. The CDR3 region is CASSESGGGVTNEQFF. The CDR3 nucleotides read TGTGCCAGCAGTGAAAGCGGCGGGGGGGTCACCAATGAGCAGTTCTTC.

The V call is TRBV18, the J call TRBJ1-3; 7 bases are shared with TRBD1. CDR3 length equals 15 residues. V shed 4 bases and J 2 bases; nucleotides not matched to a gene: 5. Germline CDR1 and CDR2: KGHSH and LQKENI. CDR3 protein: CASSLDREPGNTIYF. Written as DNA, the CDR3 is TGTGCCAGCTCACTCGACAGGGAACCTGGAAACACCATATATTTT. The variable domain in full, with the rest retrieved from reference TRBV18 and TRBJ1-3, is NAGVMQNPRHLVRRRGQEARLRCSPMKGHSHVYWYRQLPEEGLKFMVYLQKENIIDESGMPKERFSAEFPKEGPSILRIQQVVRGDSAAYFCASSLDREPGNTIYFGEGSWLTVV.

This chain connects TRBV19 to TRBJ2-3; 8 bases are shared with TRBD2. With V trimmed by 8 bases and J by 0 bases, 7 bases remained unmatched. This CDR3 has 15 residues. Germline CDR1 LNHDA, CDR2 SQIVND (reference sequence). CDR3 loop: CASGGAGVSTDTQYF. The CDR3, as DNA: TGTGCCAGTGGTGGAGCGGGGGTGAGCACAGATACGCAGTATTTT.

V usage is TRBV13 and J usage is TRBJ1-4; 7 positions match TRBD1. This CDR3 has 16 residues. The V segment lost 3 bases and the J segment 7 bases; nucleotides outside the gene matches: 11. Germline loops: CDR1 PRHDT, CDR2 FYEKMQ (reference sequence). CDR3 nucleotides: TGTGCCAGCAGCTTGAACAGGGGTCTAGCTACTGAAAAACTGTTTTTT. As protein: CASSLNRGLATEKLFF.

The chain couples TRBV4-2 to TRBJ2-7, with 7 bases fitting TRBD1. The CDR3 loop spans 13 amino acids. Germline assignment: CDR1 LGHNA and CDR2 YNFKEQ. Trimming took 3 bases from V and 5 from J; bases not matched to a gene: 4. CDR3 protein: CASSQTGINEQYF. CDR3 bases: TGTGCCAGCAGCCAGACAGGGATCAACGAGCAGTACTTC.

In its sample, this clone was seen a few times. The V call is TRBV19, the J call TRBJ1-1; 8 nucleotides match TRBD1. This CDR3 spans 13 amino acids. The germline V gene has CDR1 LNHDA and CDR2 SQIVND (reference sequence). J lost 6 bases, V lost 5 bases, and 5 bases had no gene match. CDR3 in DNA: TGTGCCAGTAGTCGAGGGACAGGAGCTGAAGCTTTCTTT. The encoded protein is CASSRGTGAEAFF.

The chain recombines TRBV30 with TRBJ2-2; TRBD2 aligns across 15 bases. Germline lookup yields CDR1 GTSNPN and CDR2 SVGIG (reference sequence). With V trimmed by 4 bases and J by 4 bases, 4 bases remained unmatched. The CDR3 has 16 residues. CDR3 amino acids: CAWTGLAGGFTGELFF. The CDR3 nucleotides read TGTGCCTGGACGGGACTAGCGGGGGGTTTCACCGGGGAGCTGTTTTTT.

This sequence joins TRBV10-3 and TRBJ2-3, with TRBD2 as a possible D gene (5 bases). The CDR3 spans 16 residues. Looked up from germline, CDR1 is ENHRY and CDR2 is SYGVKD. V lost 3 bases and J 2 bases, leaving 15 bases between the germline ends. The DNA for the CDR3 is TGTGCCATCAGTGACCTGGGTGGGGAGCCCACAGATACGCAGTATTTT. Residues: CAISDLGGEPTDTQYF.

CDR3 sequence reads: CASSPGQGAIWGYTF. Here the CDR3 DNA reads TGTGCCAGCAGCCCGGGACAGGGGGCGATCTGGGGCTACACCTTC. V usage is TRBV6-5 and J usage is TRBJ1-2; 12 nucleotides agree with TRBD1. CDR3 size: 15 residues. V was clipped by 6 bases and J by 8 bases; unmatched bases: 10. Germline V gene lookup returns CDR1 MNHEY and CDR2 SVGAGI.